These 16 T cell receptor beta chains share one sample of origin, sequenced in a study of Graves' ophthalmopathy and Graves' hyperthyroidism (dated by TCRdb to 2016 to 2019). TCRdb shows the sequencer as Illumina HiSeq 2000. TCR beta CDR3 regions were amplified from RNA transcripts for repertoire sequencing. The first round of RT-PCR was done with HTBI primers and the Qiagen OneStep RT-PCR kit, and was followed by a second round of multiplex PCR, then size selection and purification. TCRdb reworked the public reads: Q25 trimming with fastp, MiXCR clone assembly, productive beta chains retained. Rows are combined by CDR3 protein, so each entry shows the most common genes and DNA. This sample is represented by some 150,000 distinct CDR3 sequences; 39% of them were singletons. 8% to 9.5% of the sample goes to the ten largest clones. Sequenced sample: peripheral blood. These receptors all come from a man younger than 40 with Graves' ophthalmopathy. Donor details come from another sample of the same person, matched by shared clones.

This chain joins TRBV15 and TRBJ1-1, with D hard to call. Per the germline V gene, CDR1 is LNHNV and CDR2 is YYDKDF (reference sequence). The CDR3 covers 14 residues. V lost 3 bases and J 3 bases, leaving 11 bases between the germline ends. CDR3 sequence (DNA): TGTGCCACCAGCAGTGCCCGAGAGGACACTGAAGCTTTCTTT. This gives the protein CATSSAREDTEAFF.

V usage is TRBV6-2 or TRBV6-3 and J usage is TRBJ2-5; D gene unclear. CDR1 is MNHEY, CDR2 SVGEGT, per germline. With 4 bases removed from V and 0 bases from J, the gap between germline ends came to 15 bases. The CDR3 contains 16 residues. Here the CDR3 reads CASSFDSRADQETQYF. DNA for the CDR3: TGTGCCAGCAGTTTTGATTCCCGAGCTGACCAAGAGACCCAGTACTTC.

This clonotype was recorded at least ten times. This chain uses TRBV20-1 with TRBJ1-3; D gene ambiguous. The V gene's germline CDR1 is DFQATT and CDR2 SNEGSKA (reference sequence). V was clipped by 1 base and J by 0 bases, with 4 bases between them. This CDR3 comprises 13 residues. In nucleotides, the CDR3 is TGCAGTGCTAGAGCGTTCTCTGGAAACACCATATATTTT. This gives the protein CSARAFSGNTIYF.

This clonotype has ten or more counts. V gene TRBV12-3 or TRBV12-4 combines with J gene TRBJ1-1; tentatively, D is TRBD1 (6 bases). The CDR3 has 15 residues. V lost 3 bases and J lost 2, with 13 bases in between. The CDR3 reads CASSFDWGRNTEAFF. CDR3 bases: TGTGCCAGCAGTTTCGATTGGGGGCGTAACACTGAAGCTTTCTTT.

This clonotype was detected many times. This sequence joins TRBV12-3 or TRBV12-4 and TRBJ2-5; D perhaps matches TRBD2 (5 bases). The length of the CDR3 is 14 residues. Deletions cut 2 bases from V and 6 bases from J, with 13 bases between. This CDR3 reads CASSLRTTGKTQYF. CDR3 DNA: TGTGCCAGCAGTTTAAGAACGACGGGGAAGACCCAGTACTTC.

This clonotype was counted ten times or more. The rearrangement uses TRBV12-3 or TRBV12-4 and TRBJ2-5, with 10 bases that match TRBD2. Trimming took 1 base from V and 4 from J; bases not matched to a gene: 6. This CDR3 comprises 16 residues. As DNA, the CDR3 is TGTGCCAGCAGTTTAGGCTCGGCTAGCGGGGGAGAGACCCAGTACTTC. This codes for CASSLGSASGGETQYF.

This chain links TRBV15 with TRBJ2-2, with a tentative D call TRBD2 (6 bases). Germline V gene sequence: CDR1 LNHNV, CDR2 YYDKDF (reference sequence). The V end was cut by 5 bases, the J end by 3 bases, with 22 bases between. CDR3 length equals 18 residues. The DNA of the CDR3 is TGTGCCACCAGCTCTAGCGCGGGATTTACGCGAGACACCGGGGAGCTGTTTTTT. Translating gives CATSSSAGFTRDTGELFF.

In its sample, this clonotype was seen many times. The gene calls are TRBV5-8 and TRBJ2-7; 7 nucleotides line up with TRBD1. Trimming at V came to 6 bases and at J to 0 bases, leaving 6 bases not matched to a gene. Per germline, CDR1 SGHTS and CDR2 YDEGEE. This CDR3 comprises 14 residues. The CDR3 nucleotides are TGTGCCAGCAACCTCGGGACAGCCTCCTACGAGCAGTACTTC. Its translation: CASNLGTASYEQYF.

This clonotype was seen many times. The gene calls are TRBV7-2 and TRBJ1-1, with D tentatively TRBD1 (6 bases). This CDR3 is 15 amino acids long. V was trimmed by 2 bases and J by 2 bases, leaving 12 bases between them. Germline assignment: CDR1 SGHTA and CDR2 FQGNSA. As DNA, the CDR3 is TGTGCCAGCAGCTTAAACTTGGGGGGCAACACTGAAGCTTTCTTT. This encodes CASSLNLGGNTEAFF.

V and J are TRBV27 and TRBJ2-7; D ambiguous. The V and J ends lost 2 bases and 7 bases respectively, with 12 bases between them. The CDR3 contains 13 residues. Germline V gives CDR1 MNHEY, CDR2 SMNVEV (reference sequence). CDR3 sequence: CASSLKGVYEQYF. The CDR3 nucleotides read TGTGCCAGCAGTTTAAAAGGAGTGTATGAGCAGTACTTC.

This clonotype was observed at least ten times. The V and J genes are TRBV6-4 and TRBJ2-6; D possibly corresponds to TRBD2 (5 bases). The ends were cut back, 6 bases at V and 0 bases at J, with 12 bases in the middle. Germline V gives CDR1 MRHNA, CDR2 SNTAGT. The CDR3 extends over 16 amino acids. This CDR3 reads CASSPGVSSGANVLTF. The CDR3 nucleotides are TGTGCCAGCAGCCCCGGGGTAAGCTCTGGGGCCAACGTCCTGACTTTC.

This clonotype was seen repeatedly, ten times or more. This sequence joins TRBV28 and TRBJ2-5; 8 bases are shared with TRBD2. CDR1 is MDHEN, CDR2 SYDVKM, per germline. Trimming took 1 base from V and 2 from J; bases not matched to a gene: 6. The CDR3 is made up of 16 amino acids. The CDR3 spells CASSLSGGRRQETQYF. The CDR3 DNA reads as TGTGCCAGCAGTTTATCCGGCGGGAGGAGGCAAGAGACCCAGTACTTC.

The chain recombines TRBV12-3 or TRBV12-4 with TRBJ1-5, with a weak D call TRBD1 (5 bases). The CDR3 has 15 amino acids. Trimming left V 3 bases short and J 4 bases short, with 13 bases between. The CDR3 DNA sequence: TGTGCCAGCAGTTTCACGGGGGGAGGGAATCAGCCCCAGCATTTT. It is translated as CASSFTGGGNQPQHF.

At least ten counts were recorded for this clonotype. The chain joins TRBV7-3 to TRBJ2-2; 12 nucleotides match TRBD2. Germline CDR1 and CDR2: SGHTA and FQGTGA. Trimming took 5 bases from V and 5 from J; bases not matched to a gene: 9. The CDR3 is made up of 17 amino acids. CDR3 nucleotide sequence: TGTGCCAGCAGCCAGACTAGCGGGAGCCCGTGGACCGGGGAGCTGTTTTTT. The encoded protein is CASSQTSGSPWTGELFF.

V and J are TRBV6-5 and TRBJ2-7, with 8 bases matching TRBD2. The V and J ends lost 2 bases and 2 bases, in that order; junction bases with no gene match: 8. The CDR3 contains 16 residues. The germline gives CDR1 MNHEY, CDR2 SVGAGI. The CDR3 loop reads CASSYPPGGRTYEQYF. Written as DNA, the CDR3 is TGTGCCAGCAGTTACCCCCCGGGAGGGAGAACCTACGAGCAGTACTTC.

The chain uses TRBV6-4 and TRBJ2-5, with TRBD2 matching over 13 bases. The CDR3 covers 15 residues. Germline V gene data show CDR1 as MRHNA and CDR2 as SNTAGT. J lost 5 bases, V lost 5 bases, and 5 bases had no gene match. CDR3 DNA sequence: TGTGCCAGCAGTCAGACTAGCGGGAGGCTGGAGACCCAGTACTTC. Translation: CASSQTSGRLETQYF.